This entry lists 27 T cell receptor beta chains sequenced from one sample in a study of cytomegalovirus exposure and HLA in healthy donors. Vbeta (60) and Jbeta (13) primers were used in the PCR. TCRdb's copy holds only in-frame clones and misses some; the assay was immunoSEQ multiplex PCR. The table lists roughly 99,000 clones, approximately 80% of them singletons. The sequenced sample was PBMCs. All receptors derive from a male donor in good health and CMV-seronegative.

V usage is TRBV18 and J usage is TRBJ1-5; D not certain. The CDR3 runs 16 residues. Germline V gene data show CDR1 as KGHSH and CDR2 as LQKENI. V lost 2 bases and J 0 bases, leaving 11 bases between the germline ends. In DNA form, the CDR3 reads TGTGCCAGCTCACCAACGGGGTACCATAGCAATCAGCCCCAGCATTTT. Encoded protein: CASSPTGYHSNQPQHF. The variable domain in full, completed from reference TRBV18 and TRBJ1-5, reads NAGVMQNPRHLVRRRGQEARLRCSPMKGHSHVYWYRQLPEEGLKFMVYLQKENIIDESGMPKERFSAEFPKEGPSILRIQQVVRGDSAAYFCASSPTGYHSNQPQHFGDGTRLSIL.

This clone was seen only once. The CDR3 is CASSEWQGGGNEQYF. CDR3 nucleotide sequence: TGCGCCAGCAGTGAGTGGCAAGGAGGCGGGAACGAGCAGTACTTC. V gene TRBV10-2 combines with J gene TRBJ2-7, with D perhaps matching TRBD2 (6 bases). Germline assignment: CDR1 WSHSY and CDR2 SAAADI. The length of the CDR3 is 15 residues. The V and J ends lost 1 base and 5 bases respectively, with 15 bases between them.

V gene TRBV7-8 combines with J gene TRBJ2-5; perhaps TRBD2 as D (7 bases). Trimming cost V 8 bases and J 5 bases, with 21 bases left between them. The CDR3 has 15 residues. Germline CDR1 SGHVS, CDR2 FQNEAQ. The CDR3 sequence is CASSPDQGREETQYF. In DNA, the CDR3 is TGTGCCAGCTCCCCAGACCAGGGGAGGGAGGAGACCCAGTACTTC. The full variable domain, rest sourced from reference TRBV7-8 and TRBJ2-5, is GAGVSQSPRYKVAKRGQDVALRCDPISGHVSLFWYQQALGQGPEFLTYFQNEAQLDKSGLPSDRFFAERPEGSVSTLKIQRTQQEDSAVYLCASSPDQGREETQYFGPGTRLLVL.

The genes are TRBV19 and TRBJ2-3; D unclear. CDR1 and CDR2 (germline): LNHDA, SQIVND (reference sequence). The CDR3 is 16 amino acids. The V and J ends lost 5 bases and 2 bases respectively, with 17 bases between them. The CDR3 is CASSLANQAYTDTQYF. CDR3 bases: TGTGCCAGTAGTCTCGCGAATCAAGCATACACAGATACGCAGTATTTT.

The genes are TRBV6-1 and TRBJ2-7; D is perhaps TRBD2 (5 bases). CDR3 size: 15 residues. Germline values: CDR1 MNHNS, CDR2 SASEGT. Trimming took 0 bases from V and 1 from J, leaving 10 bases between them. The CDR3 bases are TGTGCCAGCAGTGAAGCGGCTAGCCGATCCTACGAGCAGTACTTC. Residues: CASSEAASRSYEQYF.

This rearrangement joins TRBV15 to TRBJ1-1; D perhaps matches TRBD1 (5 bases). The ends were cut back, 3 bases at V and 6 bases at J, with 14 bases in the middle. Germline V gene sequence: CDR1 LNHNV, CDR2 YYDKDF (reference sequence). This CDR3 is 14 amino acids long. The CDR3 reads CATSRDRGKAEAFF. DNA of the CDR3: TGTGCCACCAGCAGGGACCGGGGGAAGGCTGAAGCTTTCTTT.

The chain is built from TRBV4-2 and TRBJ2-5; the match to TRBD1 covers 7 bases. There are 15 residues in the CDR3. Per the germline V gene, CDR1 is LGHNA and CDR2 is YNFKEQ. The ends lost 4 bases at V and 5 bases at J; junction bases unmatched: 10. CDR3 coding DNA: TGTGCCAGCAGCCCGGAGGCAAGGGGGCGGGAGACCCAGTACTTC. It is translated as CASSPEARGRETQYF.

The CDR3 region is CASSLVPLAGSYNEQFF. The CDR3 DNA is TGTGCCAGCAGCTTGGTCCCACTAGCGGGGTCTTACAATGAGCAGTTCTTC. The chain combines TRBV5-6 with TRBJ2-1; 10 nucleotides line up with TRBD2. This CDR3 region has 17 residues. The germline V gene encodes CDR1 SGHDT and CDR2 YYEEEE. The V and J ends lost 0 bases and 4 bases, in that order; junction bases with no gene match: 7.

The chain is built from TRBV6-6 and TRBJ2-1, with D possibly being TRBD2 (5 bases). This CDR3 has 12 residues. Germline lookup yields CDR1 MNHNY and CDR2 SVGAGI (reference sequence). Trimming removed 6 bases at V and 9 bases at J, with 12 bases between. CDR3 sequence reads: CASSPLAGEQFF. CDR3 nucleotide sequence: TGTGCCAGCAGCCCCCTCGCGGGTGAGCAGTTCTTC.

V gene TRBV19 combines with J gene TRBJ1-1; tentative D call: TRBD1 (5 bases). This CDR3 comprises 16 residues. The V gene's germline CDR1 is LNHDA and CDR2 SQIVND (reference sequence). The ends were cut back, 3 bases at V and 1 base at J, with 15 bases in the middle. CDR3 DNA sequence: TGTGCCAGTAGTATTTCTTCTTTTGGGGCGAACACTGAAGCTTTCTTT. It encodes CASSISSFGANTEAFF.

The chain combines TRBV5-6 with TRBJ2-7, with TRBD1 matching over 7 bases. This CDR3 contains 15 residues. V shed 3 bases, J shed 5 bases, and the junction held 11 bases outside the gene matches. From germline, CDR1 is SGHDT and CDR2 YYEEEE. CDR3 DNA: TGTGCCAGCAGCTCTGGCTACAGGGGTGACGACGAGCAGTACTTC. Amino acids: CASSSGYRGDDEQYF. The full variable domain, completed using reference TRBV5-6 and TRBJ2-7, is DAGVTQSPTHLIKTRGQQVTLRCSPKSGHDTVSWYQQALGQGPQFIFQYYEEEERQRGNFPDRFSGHQFPNYSSELNVNALLLGDSALYLCASSSGYRGDDEQYFGPGTRLTVT.

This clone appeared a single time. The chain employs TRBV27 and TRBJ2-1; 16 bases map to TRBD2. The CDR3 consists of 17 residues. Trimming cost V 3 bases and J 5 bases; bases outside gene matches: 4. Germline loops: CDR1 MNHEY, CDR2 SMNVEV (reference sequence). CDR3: CASSFPGTSGRDNEQFF. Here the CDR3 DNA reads TGTGCCAGCAGTTTCCCCGGGACTAGCGGGAGGGACAATGAGCAGTTCTTC.

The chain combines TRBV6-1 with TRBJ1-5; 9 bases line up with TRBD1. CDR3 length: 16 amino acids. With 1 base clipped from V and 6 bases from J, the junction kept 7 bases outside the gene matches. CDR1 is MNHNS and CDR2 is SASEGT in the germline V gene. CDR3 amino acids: CASSEGAGTGPQPQHF. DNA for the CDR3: TGTGCCAGCAGTGAAGGGGCCGGGACAGGGCCTCAGCCCCAGCATTTT.

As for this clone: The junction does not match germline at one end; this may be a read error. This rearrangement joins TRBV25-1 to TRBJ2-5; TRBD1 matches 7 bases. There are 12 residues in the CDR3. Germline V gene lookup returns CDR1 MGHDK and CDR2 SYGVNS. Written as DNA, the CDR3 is TGTGCCAGCAGTGAATACGGACAGGCCCCGCACTTC. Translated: CASSEYGQAPHF. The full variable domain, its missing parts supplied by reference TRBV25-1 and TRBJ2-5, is EADIYQTPRYLVIGTGKKITLECSQTMGHDKMYWYQQDPGMELHLIHYSYGVNSTEKGDLSSESTVSRIRTEHFPLTLESARPSHTSQYLCASSEYGQAPHFGPGTRLLVL.

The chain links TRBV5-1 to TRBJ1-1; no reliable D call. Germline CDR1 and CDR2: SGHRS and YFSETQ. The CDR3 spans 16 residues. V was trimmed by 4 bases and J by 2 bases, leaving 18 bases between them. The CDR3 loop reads CASSLMPVVGNTEAFF. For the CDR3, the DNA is TGCGCCAGCAGCCTAATGCCTGTGGTGGGCAACACTGAAGCTTTCTTT.

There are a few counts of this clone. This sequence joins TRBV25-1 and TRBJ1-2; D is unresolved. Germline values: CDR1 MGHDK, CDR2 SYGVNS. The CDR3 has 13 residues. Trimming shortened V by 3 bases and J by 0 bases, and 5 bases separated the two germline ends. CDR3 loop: CASSDIPNYGYTF. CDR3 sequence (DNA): TGTGCCAGCAGTGACATCCCTAACTATGGCTACACCTTC.

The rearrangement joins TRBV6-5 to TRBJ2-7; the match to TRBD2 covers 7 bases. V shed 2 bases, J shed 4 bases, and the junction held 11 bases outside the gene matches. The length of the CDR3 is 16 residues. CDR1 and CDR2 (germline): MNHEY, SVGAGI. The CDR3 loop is CASSYQEAGIRYEQYF. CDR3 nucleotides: TGTGCCAGCAGTTACCAAGAAGCGGGAATCAGGTACGAGCAGTACTTC.

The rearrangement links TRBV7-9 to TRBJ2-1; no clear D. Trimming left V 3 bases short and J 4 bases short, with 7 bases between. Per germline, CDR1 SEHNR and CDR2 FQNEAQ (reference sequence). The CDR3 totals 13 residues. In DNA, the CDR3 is TGTGCCAGCAGCTTCCCCAATTACAATGAGCAGTTCTTC. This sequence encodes CASSFPNYNEQFF.

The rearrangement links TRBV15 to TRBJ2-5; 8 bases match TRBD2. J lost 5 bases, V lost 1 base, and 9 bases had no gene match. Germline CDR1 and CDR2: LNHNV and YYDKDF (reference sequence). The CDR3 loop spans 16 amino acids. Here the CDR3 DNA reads TGTGCCACCAGCAGAGTTCCAGCGGGAGTCTCGGAGACCCAGTACTTC. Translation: CATSRVPAGVSETQYF.

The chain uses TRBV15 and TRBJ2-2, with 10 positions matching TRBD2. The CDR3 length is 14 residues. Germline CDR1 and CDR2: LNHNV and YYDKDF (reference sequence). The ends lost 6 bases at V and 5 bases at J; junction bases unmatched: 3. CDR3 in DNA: TGTGCCACCAGACTAGCGGGAAAGACCGGGGAGCTGTTTTTT. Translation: CATRLAGKTGELFF.

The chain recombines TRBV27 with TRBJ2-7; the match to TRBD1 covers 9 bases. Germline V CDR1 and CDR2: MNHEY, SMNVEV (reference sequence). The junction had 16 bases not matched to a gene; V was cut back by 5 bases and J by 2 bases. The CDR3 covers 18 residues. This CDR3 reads CASSPPGLSGTGTYEQYF. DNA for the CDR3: TGTGCCAGCAGTCCCCCCGGATTGTCGGGGACAGGGACCTACGAGCAGTACTTC.

The CDR3 nucleotides are TGTGCCAGCAGTGAATGGGTAGCGGGAAATCTCAATGAGCAGTTCTTC. Residues: CASSEWVAGNLNEQFF. This chain connects TRBV25-1 to TRBJ2-1, with TRBD2 matching 8 bases. V trimming: 1 base; J trimming: 6 bases; junction bases outside the gene matches: 8. CDR1 MGHDK and CDR2 SYGVNS come from the germline V gene. The CDR3 sequence is 16 residues long.

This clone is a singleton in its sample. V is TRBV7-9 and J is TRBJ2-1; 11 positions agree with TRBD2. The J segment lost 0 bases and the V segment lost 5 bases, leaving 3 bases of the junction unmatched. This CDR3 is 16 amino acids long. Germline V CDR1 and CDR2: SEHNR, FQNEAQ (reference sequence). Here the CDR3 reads CASSPTSGSSYNEQFF. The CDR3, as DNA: TGTGCCAGCAGCCCTACTAGCGGGAGCTCCTACAATGAGCAGTTCTTC.

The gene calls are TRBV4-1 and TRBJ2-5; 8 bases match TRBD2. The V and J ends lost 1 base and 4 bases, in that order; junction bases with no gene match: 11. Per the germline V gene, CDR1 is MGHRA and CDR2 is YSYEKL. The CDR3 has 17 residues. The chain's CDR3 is CASSQAGSGGPPETQYF. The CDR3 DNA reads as TGCGCCAGCAGCCAAGCAGGGTCGGGAGGGCCTCCAGAGACCCAGTACTTC.

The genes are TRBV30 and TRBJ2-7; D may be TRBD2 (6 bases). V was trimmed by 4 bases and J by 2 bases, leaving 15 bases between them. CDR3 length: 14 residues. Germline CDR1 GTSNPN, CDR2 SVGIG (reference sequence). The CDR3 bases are TGTGCCTGGACCGTCGGGGGAGCCACCTACGAGCAGTACTTC. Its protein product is CAWTVGGATYEQYF. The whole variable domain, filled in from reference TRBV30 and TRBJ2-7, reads SQTIHQWPATLVQPVGSPLSLECTVEGTSNPNLYWYRQAAGRGLQLLFYSVGIGQISSEVPQNLSASRPQDRQFILSSKKLLLSDSGFYLCAWTVGGATYEQYFGPGTRLTVT.

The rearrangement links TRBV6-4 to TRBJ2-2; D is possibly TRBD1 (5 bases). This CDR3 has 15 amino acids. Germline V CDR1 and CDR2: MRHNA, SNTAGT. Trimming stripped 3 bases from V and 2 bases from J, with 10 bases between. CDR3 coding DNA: TGTGCCAGCAGTGAAGGCGGACAAAACACCGGGGAGCTGTTTTTT. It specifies CASSEGGQNTGELFF.

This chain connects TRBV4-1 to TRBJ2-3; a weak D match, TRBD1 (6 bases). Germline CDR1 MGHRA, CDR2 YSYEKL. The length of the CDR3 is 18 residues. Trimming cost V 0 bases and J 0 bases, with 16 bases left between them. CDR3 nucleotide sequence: TGCGCCAGCAGCCAAGAGCTAGTAGACAGGATAAGCACAGATACGCAGTATTTT. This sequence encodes CASSQELVDRISTDTQYF.